The clone carrying this T cell receptor beta chain showed up just a few times. The primer mix had 60 Vbeta and 13 Jbeta primers. Assay: immunoSEQ multiplex PCR; the TCRdb copy retains only in-frame clones and omits some. This sample carries about 110,000 clones, about 76% of them seen once, and the ten largest clones take around 7.7%. The data stem from a study of cytomegalovirus exposure and HLA in healthy donors. Study background: The study placed 80% to 90% of its 398 genotyped donors in the Caucasian-associated ancestry cluster.

The sample comprised PBMCs. This clonotype was sampled from a man aged 35-49 years in good health and CMV-seronegative.

The CDR3 nucleotides read TGTGCCAGCAGCCGGCGGGACAGGGGTTACGAGCAGTACTTC. Translation gives CASSRRDRGYEQYF. This chain connects TRBV7-8 to TRBJ2-7; 10 nucleotides agree with TRBD1. Per the germline V gene, CDR1 is SGHVS and CDR2 is FQNEAQ. This CDR3 has 14 amino acids. With V trimmed by 5 bases and J by 4 bases, 5 bases remained unmatched.